The 14 T cell receptor beta chains listed next were all sequenced from one sample in a study of tumor-infiltrating lymphocytes in glioblastoma multiforme. TCR beta libraries were built from RNA through three nested multiplex PCR rounds using modified ARM-PCR. One entry per CDR3 protein, called by TCRdb with MiXCR from the multiplex PCR reads. In the table there are some 8,000 distinct CDR3 sequences, 65% to 75% of which are singletons. The sequenced sample was brain tumor tissue. These receptors all stem from a male donor with glioblastoma.

As concerns this clonotype: Its ends do not fully match the called genes, so a read error is possible. The CDR3 here is CASSSAPADEQIF. CDR3 bases: TGTGCCAGCAGCTCTGCCCCCGCCGATGAGCAGATCTTC. The V call is TRBV6-2 or TRBV6-3, the J call TRBJ2-1; no clear D gene. Germline V gene lookup returns CDR1 MNHEY and CDR2 SVGEGT. This CDR3 has 13 amino acids.

Regarding this clonotype: Sequence at one end of the junction differs from germline and may be a read error. V is TRBV11-2 and J is TRBJ2-7; no clear D gene. Germline V gives CDR1 SGHAT, CDR2 FQNNGV. The CDR3 extends over 12 amino acids. The CDR3 coding sequence is TGTACCAGCAGCTTAACTTCTGACGAGCAGTACTTC. It specifies CTSSLTSDEQYF.

To note about this clonotype: A read error may produce the germline difference seen at one junction end. The genes are TRBV29-1 and TRBJ2-7, with D perhaps given as TRBD1 or TRBD2 (5 bases each). The CDR3 has 14 residues. Germline CDR1 is SQVTM and CDR2 is ANQGSEA. The CDR3 sequence: CSVNGAGGFYEQHF. The CDR3, as DNA: TGCAGCGTGAATGGGGCTGGGGGATTCTACGAGCAGCACTTC.

This clonotype was observed a few times. This sequence joins TRBV6-2 or TRBV6-3 and TRBJ2-6, with D tentatively TRBD2 (5 bases). Germline V lookup: CDR1 MNHEY, CDR2 SVGEGT. CDR3 length: 15 amino acids. Trimming shortened V by 5 bases and J by 0 bases, and 8 bases separated the two germline ends. The CDR3 here is CASSPEGSGANVLTF. Written as DNA, the CDR3 is TGTGCCAGCAGTCCCGAGGGCTCTGGGGCCAACGTCCTGACTTTC.

This chain joins TRBV29-1 and TRBJ1-2, with 7 bases aligning to TRBD1. With V trimmed by 7 bases and J by 4 bases, 9 bases remained unmatched. Germline V gene data show CDR1 as SQVTM and CDR2 as ANQGSEA. The CDR3 runs to 13 residues. CDR3 sequence (DNA): TGCAGCGCTAAAGAGGGGGCGACCTATGGCTACACCTTC. It translates to CSAKEGATYGYTF.

To note about this clonotype: The germline gene is not matched at one end of the junction; a read error may be the cause. The CDR3 reads CASSLAVQGTHNTEAFF. CDR3 in DNA: TGTGCAAGCAGCCTCGCCGTACAGGGAACTCATAACACTGAAGCTTTCTTT. The chain combines TRBV4-2 with TRBJ1-1, with TRBD1 as a possible D gene (6 bases). CDR1 LGHNA and CDR2 YNFKEQ come from the germline V gene. The CDR3 has 17 residues.

Points on this clonotype: This CDR3 fails to terminate in the conserved phenylalanine or tryptophan, so it likely reflects a read error. The chain recombines TRBV29-1 with TRBJ2-7, with D uncertain. The V gene's germline CDR1 is SQVTM and CDR2 ANQGSEA. V lost 0 bases and J 6 bases, leaving 21 bases between the germline ends. The CDR3 contains 16 residues. In DNA, the CDR3 is TGCAGCGTTGAAGATCTACGGGTTTCAGGACCCGGCGAGCAGTACTCC. Translating gives CSVEDLRVSGPGEQYS.

The genes are TRBV7-9 and TRBJ1-1; D remains ambiguous. Germline V gene sequence: CDR1 SEHNR, CDR2 FQNEAQ (reference sequence). The CDR3 has 14 residues. CDR3 in amino acids: CNCSLRREKSEAFF. Written as DNA, the CDR3 is TGTAACTGCAGCTTACGGAGGGAAAAGTCTGAAGCTTTCTTT.

Regarding this clonotype: Because it lacks the conserved phenylalanine or tryptophan at the end, this CDR3 is likely a read error. The DNA is omitted, as the CDR3 cannot be located on it reliably, and the CDR3 follows TCRdb's listing. The chain carries TRBV29-1 and TRBJ2-7. Counting both end residues, the CDR3 totals 13 amino acids. Germline lookup yields CDR1 SQVTM and CDR2 ANQGSEA. The chain's CDR3 is CSVQTSDSYEQCL.

Notes on this clonotype: A read error may account for a junction end that differs from germline. The genes are TRBV30 and TRBJ1-1; D unclear. Germline loops: CDR1 GTSNPN, CDR2 SVGIG (reference sequence). This CDR3 has 11 residues. CDR3 DNA sequence: TGTGTCTGGATGTTGAACTCTGAAGCTTTCTTT. It yields the protein CVWMLNSEAFF.

CDR3 in DNA: TGCAGTGCTAGTCGAGCGGGACTAGCGGGAATAAATGAGCAGTTCTTC. Translated: CSASRAGLAGINEQFF. The chain uses TRBV20-1 and TRBJ2-1; 13 nucleotides match TRBD2. V lost 3 bases and J lost 7; bases outside the gene matches: 9. Germline V gene sequence: CDR1 DFQATT, CDR2 SNEGSKA (reference sequence). This CDR3 is 16 amino acids long.

For this clonotype: In this CDR3 the conserved last residue, phenylalanine or tryptophan, is missing, so a read error is likely. The chain recombines TRBV10-3 with TRBJ2-1; D unclear. Germline V lookup: CDR1 ENHRY, CDR2 SYGVKD. V dropped 3 bases and J dropped 6 bases, with 3 bases sitting between them. The CDR3 totals 11 residues. The CDR3 DNA is TGTGCCATCAGTGATTGCAATGAGCAGTTCTTA. Protein: CAISDCNEQFL.

Relative to its sample, this clonotype is medium-sized. The rearrangement uses TRBV4-1 and TRBJ2-3; 8 bases are shared with TRBD2. Losses at the gene ends were 1 base for V and 5 bases for J; bases not matched to a gene: 8. Germline CDR1 is MGHRA and CDR2 is YSYEKL. CDR3 size: 16 residues. DNA of the CDR3: TGCGCCAGCAGCCAAGTTGTGAGCGGGAGTGGAGATACGCAGTATTTT. Residues: CASSQVVSGSGDTQYF.

The gene calls are TRBV11-3 and TRBJ2-3; D possibly matches TRBD1 or TRBD2 (5 bases each). Germline V CDR1 and CDR2: SGHNT, YENEEA. V dropped 1 base and J dropped 4 bases, with 15 bases sitting between them. The CDR3 runs to 16 residues. CDR3 in amino acids: CASSLGMGTSADTQYF. The DNA for the CDR3 is TGTGCCAGCAGCTTAGGAATGGGGACCTCGGCAGATACGCAGTATTTT.